A selection of T cell receptor beta chains follows, all from one sample in a study of blood T cells in healthy people across ages. TCRdb re-called the 5' RACE reads through MiXCR, storing one row per CDR3 protein. Of around 750,000 distinct CDR3 sequences listed, approximately 55% are singletons. Sequencing input: blood. Receptors were obtained from a man older than 75 in good health. The CDR3 runs from the conserved cysteine through the conserved F or W. A D gene is named only where the DNA matches it firmly. Expanded clones get a size class; other rows say once, few or many, or leave the size out.

cdr3_aa: CASSVDGNERNIQYF
cdr3_nt: TGTGCCAGCAGCGTAGACGGCAACGAGAGGAACATTCAGTACTTC
j_call: TRBJ2-4
d_call: -
v_call: TRBV9
cdr3_length: 15
clone_size: -

cdr3_aa: CASSQARASLEFF
cdr3_nt: TGCGCCAGCAGCCAAGCTCGAGCTAGCCTTGAGTTCTTC
j_call: TRBJ2-1
d_call: -
v_call: TRBV4-1
cdr3_length: 13
clone_size: -

cdr3_aa: CASSEGLAGYEQYF
cdr3_nt: TGTGCCAGCAGCGAGGGACTAGCGGGGTACGAGCAGTACTTC
j_call: TRBJ2-7
d_call: TRBD2
v_call: TRBV5-6
cdr3_length: 14
clone_size: -

cdr3_aa: CASSEGVSSYNSPLHF
cdr3_nt: TGTGCCAGCAGTGAGGGCGTGAGCTCCTATAATTCACCCCTCCACTTT
j_call: TRBJ1-6
d_call: -
v_call: TRBV25-1
cdr3_length: 16
clone_size: few

cdr3_aa: CATSRDRIPSTDTQYF
cdr3_nt: TGTGCCACCAGCAGAGATAGAATCCCTTCCACAGATACGCAGTATTTT
j_call: TRBJ2-3
d_call: -
v_call: TRBV15
cdr3_length: 16
clone_size: -

cdr3_aa: CASSHQAGEQFF
cdr3_nt: TGTGCCAGCAGCCACCAAGCGGGGGAGCAGTTCTTC
j_call: TRBJ2-1
d_call: TRBD2
v_call: TRBV3-1
cdr3_length: 12
clone_size: -

cdr3_aa: CASSLSPGLPGNIQYF
cdr3_nt: TGTGCCAGCAGCCTCTCGCCCGGGTTGCCGGGAAACATTCAGTACTTC
j_call: TRBJ2-4
d_call: -
v_call: TRBV4-2
cdr3_length: 16
clone_size: few

cdr3_aa: CAISGSKGPGETQYF
cdr3_nt: TGTGCCATCAGTGGATCGAAGGGGCCGGGGGAGACCCAGTACTTC
j_call: TRBJ2-5
d_call: -
v_call: TRBV10-3
cdr3_length: 15
clone_size: once

cdr3_aa: CASSGLTNEQFF
cdr3_nt: TGTGCCAGCAGCGGGCTAACGAATGAGCAGTTCTTC
j_call: TRBJ2-1
d_call: -
v_call: TRBV13
cdr3_length: 12
clone_size: few

cdr3_aa: CASSLVGVGNSYNEQFF
cdr3_nt: TGCGCCAGCAGCTTGGTGGGGGTGGGAAATTCCTACAATGAGCAGTTCTTC
j_call: TRBJ2-1
d_call: -
v_call: TRBV5-1
cdr3_length: 17
clone_size: few

cdr3_aa: CAGGWLAGNGYTF
cdr3_nt: TGTGCGGGGGGCTGGTTGGCAGGGAACGGCTACACCTTC
j_call: TRBJ1-2
d_call: -
v_call: TRBV6-1
cdr3_length: 13
clone_size: -

cdr3_aa: CASSKALTVGGVPYEQYF
cdr3_nt: TGTGCCAGCAGCAAAGCGCTCACAGTCGGAGGGGTCCCCTACGAGCAGTACTTC
j_call: TRBJ2-7
d_call: -
v_call: TRBV21-1
cdr3_length: 18
clone_size: once

cdr3_aa: CASSRRTGPNEKLFF
cdr3_nt: TGTGCCAGCAGCAGGAGGACAGGACCTAATGAAAAACTGTTTTTT
j_call: TRBJ1-4
d_call: TRBD1
v_call: TRBV6-5
cdr3_length: 15
clone_size: -

cdr3_aa: CASCQVGSEQFF
cdr3_nt: TGTGCCAGCTGCCAAGTTGGGTCTGAGCAGTTCTTC
j_call: TRBJ2-1
d_call: -
v_call: TRBV3-1
cdr3_length: 12
clone_size: -

cdr3_aa: CASSKGQELYEQYF
cdr3_nt: TGTGCCAGCAGCAAAGGACAGGAGCTCTACGAGCAGTACTTC
j_call: TRBJ2-7
d_call: TRBD1
v_call: TRBV9
cdr3_length: 14
clone_size: few